This T cell receptor beta chain came from a study of beta chain features in type 1 diabetes. This clone was picked up a small number of times. Its antigen is unknown. The same CDR3 arises from other DNA sequences in this sample as well. What was sequenced were expressed TCRB transcripts, since all of the isolated RNA had been reverse transcribed. TCRdb keeps only in-frame clones here, not all; method: immunoSEQ multiplex PCR. The table has more than 250,000 clones, around 24% seen once. This CDR3 contains 12 residues. Trimming took 1 base from V and 5 from J, leaving 6 bases between them. CDR1 is SGHRS and CDR2 is YFSETQ in the germline V gene. Sorted cells reached over 95% purity in every population. Study-level findings and limits: Among patients with Type 1 diabetes, TCRB CDR3s were moderately but significantly shorter in every one of the four CD4+ subsets. Reduced insertions and increased deletions marked VDJ junctions in type 1 diabetes patients. Researchers could not determine here whether HLA type influences TCRB rearrangement. PCR might show a preference for shorter templates, equally across patients and controls.

This clonotype was obtained from a woman aged 25 to 39 with type 1 diabetes. The sequencing input was naive CD4+ T cells from blood. V is TRBV5-1 and J is TRBJ2-5; no clear D gene. The CDR3 DNA reads TGCGCCAGCAGCTTGTCCGAGGAGACCCAGTACTTC. It codes for CASSLSEETQYF.